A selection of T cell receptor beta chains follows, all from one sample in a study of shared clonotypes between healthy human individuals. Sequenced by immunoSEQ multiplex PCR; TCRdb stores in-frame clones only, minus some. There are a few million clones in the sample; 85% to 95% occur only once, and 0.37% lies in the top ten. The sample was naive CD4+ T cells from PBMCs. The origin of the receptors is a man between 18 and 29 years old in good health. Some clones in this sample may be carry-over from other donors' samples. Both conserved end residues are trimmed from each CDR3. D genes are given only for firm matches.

cdr3_aa: ASSVGGGGSSYNEQF
d_call: TRBD2
v_call: TRBV9

cdr3_aa: ASSLYVGRGRANTEAF
d_call: -
v_call: TRBV7-3

cdr3_aa: ASSLAETQY
d_call: -
v_call: TRBV7-8

cdr3_aa: ASSPWETQY
d_call: -
v_call: TRBV27

cdr3_aa: ASSVASGRTDTQY
d_call: TRBD2
v_call: TRBV9

cdr3_aa: ASSIFRLETQY
d_call: -
v_call: TRBV5-5

cdr3_aa: ASSIGGGTETQY
d_call: -
v_call: TRBV19

cdr3_aa: ASSELGTEAF
d_call: -
v_call: TRBV25-1

cdr3_aa: ASSEVWDGNYGYT
d_call: -
v_call: TRBV6-1

cdr3_aa: ASSPTPGNTIY
d_call: -
v_call: TRBV27

cdr3_aa: ASTRDRVGNEQY
d_call: TRBD1
v_call: TRBV6-5

cdr3_aa: AWLGRSYTEAF
d_call: -
v_call: TRBV30

cdr3_aa: AGSYQGLAEETQY
d_call: TRBD2
v_call: TRBV2

cdr3_aa: ASGGPVNYGYT
d_call: -
v_call: TRBV28